The 30 T cell receptor beta chains in this list originate from one sample, sequenced in a study of identical twins. One entry per CDR3 protein, called by TCRdb with MiXCR from the 5' RACE reads. The data hold 410,000 or so distinct CDR3 sequences, with about 18% observed a single time. The sequencing sample was made of naive T cells sorted from blood. These receptors all come from a man over 45 in good health.

This clonotype occurred a few times. The genes are TRBV20-1 and TRBJ2-7; 7 nucleotides line up with TRBD1. The CDR3 sequence is 14 residues long. V was clipped by 3 bases and J by 7 bases; unmatched bases: 12. Per the germline V gene, CDR1 is DFQATT and CDR2 is SNEGSKA (reference sequence). The CDR3 coding sequence is TGCAGTGCTAGCGTCCCACAACAGGGGTTTGAGCAGTACTTC. Translated: CSASVPQQGFEQYF.

This chain joins TRBV18 and TRBJ1-1; D might be TRBD1 (5 bases). Germline V gene sequence: CDR1 KGHSH, CDR2 LQKENI. Between the trimmed V and J ends, which lost 0 bases and 5 bases, there was a span of 7 bases. The CDR3 loop spans 13 amino acids. CDR3 bases: TGTGCCAGCTCACCACCGGGGCATACTGAAGCTTTCTTT. Its translation: CASSPPGHTEAFF.

The V call is TRBV20-1, the J call TRBJ1-5; TRBD1 is a possible D gene (6 bases). The germline gives CDR1 DFQATT, CDR2 SNEGSKA (reference sequence). This CDR3 comprises 15 residues. V was trimmed by 4 bases and J by 4 bases, leaving 17 bases between them. The CDR3 loop is CSATPQGPKNQPQHF. The DNA of the CDR3 is TGCAGTGCTACCCCACAGGGCCCCAAGAATCAGCCCCAGCATTTT.

The CDR3 region has the DNA TGTGCCAGCAGCCAACTCGCAGAGACCCAGTACTTC. It yields the protein CASSQLAETQYF. The rearrangement uses TRBV5-5 and TRBJ2-5; no reliable D call. This CDR3 region has 12 residues. CDR1 SGHKS and CDR2 YYEKEE come from the germline V gene (reference sequence). The V and J ends lost 4 bases and 4 bases respectively, with 8 bases between them.

This clonotype was seen a handful of times. The rearrangement uses TRBV28 and TRBJ2-5, with 11 bases aligning to TRBD2. V shed 5 bases, J shed 4 bases, and the junction held 18 bases outside the gene matches. Germline CDR1 MDHEN, CDR2 SYDVKM. The CDR3 spans 19 residues. As DNA, the CDR3 is TGTGCCAGCAGTCCGGGCAGGGCTACTAGCGGGAGCATCGGAGAGACCCAGTACTTC. This sequence encodes CASSPGRATSGSIGETQYF. Drawing the rest from reference TRBV28 and TRBJ2-5, the complete variable domain is DVKVTQSSRYLVKRTGEKVFLECVQDMDHENMFWYRQDPGLGLRLIYFSYDVKMKEKGDIPEGYSVSREKKERFSLILESASTNQTSMYLCASSPGRATSGSIGETQYFGPGTRLLVL.

The chain has TRBV7-3 and TRBJ2-3, with D maybe TRBD2 (5 bases). The V end lost 2 bases, the J end lost 6 bases, and 15 bases lay between the germline ends. This CDR3 is built from 15 residues. In germline, CDR1 is SGHTA, CDR2 FQGTGA. CDR3 DNA: TGTGCCAGCAGCTTAGACGGACTGGGAGTGGATACGCAGTATTTT. This translates into CASSLDGLGVDTQYF.

The V gene is TRBV30, the J gene TRBJ2-5; tentative D call: TRBD1 (5 bases). V lost 0 bases, J lost 7 bases, and 12 bases lay in between. Germline CDR1 and CDR2: GTSNPN and SVGIG (reference sequence). The CDR3 has 13 residues. The CDR3 DNA is TGTGCCTGGAGTGTTAACAGGCTAGGGACCCAGTACTTC. This sequence encodes CAWSVNRLGTQYF. The whole variable domain, remainder taken from reference TRBV30 and TRBJ2-5, is SQTIHQWPATLVQPVGSPLSLECTVEGTSNPNLYWYRQAAGRGLQLLFYSVGIGQISSEVPQNLSASRPQDRQFILSSKKLLLSDSGFYLCAWSVNRLGTQYFGPGTRLLVL.

In this sample, this clonotype turned up a few times. J is TRBJ2-1 and V is TRBV6-2 or TRBV6-3; D not resolved. In germline, CDR1 is MNHEY, CDR2 SVGEGT. V lost 5 bases and J lost 2, with 19 bases in between. The CDR3 has 17 amino acids. CDR3 DNA sequence: TGTGCCAGCAGTCTCCTCCAGCACCGACCAACCTACAATGAGCAGTTCTTC. Translating it yields CASSLLQHRPTYNEQFF.

The V call is TRBV6-1, the J call TRBJ2-2; possibly TRBD1 or TRBD2 for D (6 bases each). V lost 6 bases, J lost 4 bases, and 18 bases lay in between. Looked up from germline, CDR1 is MNHNS and CDR2 is SASEGT. The CDR3 is 16 residues long. CDR3 in amino acids: CASRPSGAMGTGELFF. The CDR3 nucleotides read TGTGCCAGCAGGCCCTCGGGGGCGATGGGCACCGGGGAGCTGTTTTTT.

As to this clonotype: One junction end does not reproduce the germline sequence, and a read error may be involved. The chain employs TRBV7-7 and TRBJ2-1; 8 bases are shared with TRBD1. CDR1 and CDR2 from the germline V gene are SSHAT and FNYEAQ (reference sequence). The CDR3 runs 16 residues. CDR3: CASSTKTGEFYNEQFF. The CDR3 bases are TGTGCTAGCAGCACTAAGACAGGGGAGTTCTACAATGAGCAGTTCTTC. Filled out from reference TRBV7-7 and TRBJ2-1, the complete variable domain reads GAGVSQSPRYKVTKRGQDVTLRCDPISSHATLYWYQQALGQGPEFLTYFNYEAQPDKSGLPSDRFSAERPEGSISTLTIQRTEQRDSAMYRCASSTKTGEFYNEQFFGPGTRLTVL.

J is TRBJ1-3 and V is TRBV28; D not certain. The germline CDR1 and CDR2 sequences are MDHEN and SYDVKM. The V end lost 5 bases, the J end lost 4 bases, and 15 bases lay between the germline ends. This CDR3 spans 15 amino acids. The CDR3 DNA sequence: TGTGCCAGCAGTCCCCCCCACTCGTACGGAAACACCATATATTTT. Translation: CASSPPHSYGNTIYF. Looking up the rest from reference TRBV28 and TRBJ1-3 gives the full variable domain: DVKVTQSSRYLVKRTGEKVFLECVQDMDHENMFWYRQDPGLGLRLIYFSYDVKMKEKGDIPEGYSVSREKKERFSLILESASTNQTSMYLCASSPPHSYGNTIYFGEGSWLTVV.

There are a few counts of this clonotype. The chain links TRBV6-5 to TRBJ1-4, with 9 bases fitting TRBD1. The CDR3 is made up of 12 amino acids. Germline V gene data show CDR1 as MNHEY and CDR2 as SVGAGI. V shed 10 bases, J shed 5 bases, and the junction held 2 bases outside the gene matches. CDR3 protein: CATGQGNEKLFF. The DNA of the CDR3 is TGTGCCACCGGACAGGGGAATGAAAAACTGTTTTTT.

This clonotype was observed a single time. This chain connects TRBV10-3 to TRBJ2-3; D is possibly TRBD1 (5 bases). There are 13 residues in the CDR3. Germline V gene sequence: CDR1 ENHRY, CDR2 SYGVKD. V was cut by 4 bases and J by 3 bases, with 8 bases left in between. This chain's CDR3 is CAISGGATDTQYF. Written as DNA, the CDR3 is TGTGCCATCAGTGGTGGGGCTACAGATACGCAGTATTTT.

This clonotype appeared many times. J is TRBJ2-3 and V is TRBV7-2, with 11 bases matching TRBD2. CDR1 and CDR2 (germline): SGHTA, FQGNSA. The CDR3 is 17 amino acids. J gave up 5 bases and V 1 base, and 8 bases lay outside the gene matches. The CDR3 bases are TGTGCCAGCAGCTTAGTTCCCACTAGCGGGGGAGTAGATACGCAGTATTTT. Protein product: CASSLVPTSGGVDTQYF.

This clonotype was found many times. The chain carries TRBV6-2 or TRBV6-3 and TRBJ1-1, with D unresolved. Trimming removed 1 base at V and 3 bases at J, with 6 bases between. The CDR3 spans 13 residues. Germline lookup yields CDR1 MNHEY and CDR2 SVGEGT. The CDR3 nucleotides read TGTGCCAGCAGTTACTTTTGGGACACTGAAGCTTTCTTT. Translating gives CASSYFWDTEAFF.

This clonotype came up a few times. The V gene is TRBV20-1, the J gene TRBJ2-3; TRBD2 aligns across 8 bases. From germline, CDR1 is DFQATT and CDR2 SNEGSKA (reference sequence). After removal of 0 bases from V and 5 bases from J, the junction contained 7 bases not matched to a gene. The CDR3 totals 15 residues. CDR3 coding DNA: TGCAGTGCTAGAGATGAAGCGGGAGATCGAGATACGCAGTATTTT. Translated: CSARDEAGDRDTQYF.

The chain uses TRBV5-5 and TRBJ2-7; 9 nucleotides line up with TRBD1. The germline gives CDR1 SGHKS, CDR2 YYEKEE (reference sequence). CDR3 length equals 15 residues. V lost 4 bases and J lost 3; bases outside the gene matches: 8. CDR3 DNA sequence: TGTGCCAGCAGCCCGACAGGGGGAGGTCTCTACGAGCAGTACTTC. Encoded protein: CASSPTGGGLYEQYF. Using reference TRBV5-5 and TRBJ2-7 for the parts outside the CDR3, the full variable domain is DAGVTQSPTHLIKTRGQQVTLRCSPISGHKSVSWYQQVLGQGPQFIFQYYEKEERGRGNFPDRFSARQFPNYSSELNVNALLLGDSALYLCASSPTGGGLYEQYFGPGTRLTVT.

The chain links TRBV4-3 to TRBJ1-1; D perhaps matches TRBD1 (6 bases). Between the trimmed V and J ends, which lost 5 bases and 3 bases, there was a span of 13 bases. The germline V gene encodes CDR1 LGHNA and CDR2 YSLEER. The CDR3 runs 14 residues. The CDR3 bases are TGCGCCAGCAGCGACCGGGACAAGGACACTGAAGCTTTCTTT. This translates into CASSDRDKDTEAFF.

The sample holds a few counts of this clonotype. The chain carries TRBV10-3 and TRBJ1-1; D call uncertain. The V gene's germline CDR1 is ENHRY and CDR2 SYGVKD. This CDR3 is 13 amino acids long. The V and J ends lost 5 bases and 3 bases respectively, with 10 bases between them. The CDR3 DNA follows: TGTGCCATCAGTTCCGGTCCCCACACTGAAGCTTTCTTT. It is translated as CAISSGPHTEAFF.

The rearrangement joins TRBV7-2 to TRBJ2-5; 12 nucleotides match TRBD2. Unmatched junction bases numbered 9, after V lost 3 bases and J lost 7 bases. In germline, CDR1 is SGHTA, CDR2 FQGNSA. This CDR3 contains 16 residues. In DNA, the CDR3 is TGTGCCAGCAGCTTGGCTAGCGGGGGGGCGGGAACGACCCAGTACTTC. Amino acids: CASSLASGGAGTTQYF. Together with reference TRBV7-2 and TRBJ2-5, the CDR3 gives the full variable domain: GAGVSQSPSNKVTEKGKDVELRCDPISGHTALYWYRQSLGQGLEFLIYFQGNSAPDKSGLPSDRFSAERTGGSVSTLTIQRTQQEDSAVYLCASSLASGGAGTTQYFGPGTRLLVL.

In this sample, this clonotype turned up once. V gene TRBV5-5 combines with J gene TRBJ2-1, with D possibly called TRBD1 or TRBD2 (5 bases each). Deletions cut 4 bases from V and 1 base from J, with 18 bases between. Germline CDR1 is SGHKS and CDR2 is YYEKEE (reference sequence). The CDR3 has 17 amino acids. The CDR3 sequence is CASSLGWGSRSYNEQFF. CDR3 coding DNA: TGTGCCAGCAGCCTTGGGTGGGGGTCGAGGTCCTACAATGAGCAGTTCTTC.

This chain connects TRBV25-1 to TRBJ2-7; 10 positions match TRBD1. V lost 6 bases and J lost 4; bases outside the gene matches: 12. The CDR3 totals 16 residues. Germline assignment: CDR1 MGHDK and CDR2 SYGVNS. The CDR3 bases are TGTGCCAGCAGCGGGTCCTTCCTGGGACAGGGGTACGAGCAGTACTTC. As protein: CASSGSFLGQGYEQYF.

The chain is built from TRBV2 and TRBJ2-2; D is undetermined. V was trimmed by 6 bases and J by 0 bases, leaving 8 bases between them. The CDR3 is 14 residues long. In germline, CDR1 is SNHLY, CDR2 FYNNEI. The CDR3 sequence is CASRSGANTGELFF. CDR3 in DNA: TGTGCCAGCAGATCAGGTGCGAACACCGGGGAGCTGTTTTTT.

The V call is TRBV20-1, the J call TRBJ2-1; D call uncertain. The CDR3 runs 14 residues. The germline gives CDR1 DFQATT, CDR2 SNEGSKA (reference sequence). V lost 1 base and J 7 bases, leaving 14 bases between the germline ends. The CDR3 DNA follows: TGCAGTGCTAGAGTCACCTCCTCAGATAATGAGCAGTTCTTC. Protein sequence: CSARVTSSDNEQFF.

The chain recombines TRBV7-6 with TRBJ1-1; possibly TRBD1 for D (5 bases). Deletions cut 2 bases from V and 1 base from J, with 11 bases between. The germline V gene has CDR1 SGHVS and CDR2 FNYEAQ. The CDR3 spans 15 residues. The CDR3 sequence is CASSLFVGQNTEAFF. The CDR3 bases are TGTGCCAGCAGCTTATTTGTCGGACAGAACACTGAAGCTTTCTTT.

V usage is TRBV27 and J usage is TRBJ2-3, with unresolved D. V was pared by 5 bases and J by 0 bases, with 12 bases between. The germline V gene encodes CDR1 MNHEY and CDR2 SMNVEV (reference sequence). This CDR3 contains 15 residues. CDR3 amino acids: CASSPLLRSTDTQYF. The CDR3 DNA is TGTGCCAGCAGTCCTCTCCTGAGGAGCACAGATACGCAGTATTTT.

This chain links TRBV5-1 with TRBJ2-6, with D perhaps given as TRBD1 or TRBD2 (5 bases each). The CDR3 totals 16 residues. Germline V gives CDR1 SGHRS, CDR2 YFSETQ. Trimming stripped 4 bases from V and 1 base from J, with 12 bases between. This chain's CDR3 is CASSIGTRSGANVLTF. Here the CDR3 DNA reads TGCGCCAGCAGCATCGGGACCAGATCTGGGGCCAACGTCCTGACTTTC.

The V call is TRBV12-3 or TRBV12-4, the J call TRBJ1-5, with 7 bases aligning to TRBD1. J lost 4 bases, V lost 6 bases, and 3 bases had no gene match. This CDR3 is built from 13 residues. CDR3 amino acids: CASRSTGNQPQHF. For the CDR3, the DNA is TGTGCCAGCAGATCGACAGGGAATCAGCCCCAGCATTTT.

The chain uses TRBV7-8 and TRBJ2-3; D possibly matches TRBD1 or TRBD2 (5 bases each). The CDR3 runs 18 residues. Germline CDR1 reads SGHVS; CDR2 reads FQNEAQ. Trimming pared 0 bases from V and 2 bases from J, leaving 18 bases between. CDR3 sequence reads: CASSLAYSGRSATDTQYF. The CDR3 nucleotides read TGTGCCAGCAGCTTAGCGTATTCGGGGCGATCCGCCACAGATACGCAGTATTTT.

This clonotype was counted only a few times. The V gene is TRBV5-1, the J gene TRBJ1-5, with 11 bases lining up with TRBD1. The ends lost 0 bases at V and 7 bases at J; junction bases unmatched: 6. This CDR3 comprises 16 residues. The germline CDR1 and CDR2 sequences are SGHRS and YFSETQ. CDR3 DNA: TGCGCCAGCAGCTTGGCTGGACAGGGGGCAGGGCAGCCCCAGCATTTT. It is translated as CASSLAGQGAGQPQHF.